This T cell receptor (beta chain) appears in the sequencing data of a study of T cells in Graves' hyperthyroidism and ophthalmopathy. V lost 5 bases and J lost 3; bases outside the gene matches: 6. Germline CDR1 SGHTA, CDR2 FQGNSA. This CDR3 has 14 residues. The source material, RNA transcripts, was used to amplify TCR beta CDR3 regions. In the first-round RT-PCR of the TCR CDR3, the HTBI primer set was used. One entry per CDR3 protein, called by TCRdb with MiXCR from the multiplex PCR reads. The sample gives about 640,000 distinct CDR3 sequences, roughly 14% of which show up once; 9.5% to 15% is in the top ten. Exclusion criteria comprised uncontrolled infection, other autoimmune disease, pregnancy or lactation. Orbital computed tomography, thyroid ultrasound, serum thyroxine and TRAb, and clinical symptoms together informed the diagnoses. This sample holds PBMCs from 10 ml fresh peripheral blood.

The TCR sequence derives from a woman aged 45 to 65 with Graves' ophthalmopathy. The sequencing sample was made of blood. The rearrangement links TRBV7-2 to TRBJ2-7; TRBD2 agrees at 8 bases. The CDR3 protein is CASSPGGGGYEQYF. CDR3 nucleotides: TGTGCCAGCAGCCCGGGAGGGGGGGGCTACGAGCAGTACTTC. Full variable domain (missing parts from reference TRBV7-2 and TRBJ2-7): GAGVSQSPSNKVTEKGKDVELRCDPISGHTALYWYRQSLGQGLEFLIYFQGNSAPDKSGLPSDRFSAERTGGSVSTLTIQRTQQEDSAVYLCASSPGGGGYEQYFGPGTRLTVT.